This is a list of T cell receptor beta chains from one sample in a study of blood T cells in healthy people across ages. From the 5' RACE reads, TCRdb called clonotypes with MiXCR, one entry per CDR3 protein. The sample yields around 940,000 distinct CDR3 sequences, approximately 50% seen once. Material: blood. These receptors originate from a woman aged 60-75 years in good health. Both conserved end residues are part of each CDR3. Each record gives: V gene, J gene, clone size, D gene, CDR3 DNA, CDR3 protein. A D gene is named only where the DNA matches it firmly. Clone size is shown for a subset of rows, as once, few, many or a class of expanded clone.

V: TRBV13; J: TRBJ2-3; size: few; D: TRBD2; DNA: TGTGCCAGCAGTCCCAGGGAGGGCTCGAATACGCAGTATTTT; CDR3: CASSPREGSNTQYF
V: TRBV6-2/TRBV6-3; J: TRBJ2-3; size: few; D: TRBD2; DNA: TGTGCCAGCATGGGTCGCGGGAGAATATCAGATACGCAGTATTTT; CDR3: CASMGRGRISDTQYF
V: TRBV2; J: TRBJ1-6; size: -; D: -; DNA: TGTGCCAGCCAACAAAAGAATAATTCACCCCTCCACTTT; CDR3: CASQQKNNSPLHF
V: TRBV5-5; J: TRBJ1-2; size: -; D: -; DNA: TGTGCCAGCAGCTTGGCCGGGCAGAATGGCTACACCTTC; CDR3: CASSLAGQNGYTF
V: TRBV20-1; J: TRBJ1-5; size: -; D: -; DNA: TGCAGTGCTAGACCGACAGGTCCCATCCAGCCCCAGCATTTT; CDR3: CSARPTGPIQPQHF
V: TRBV19; J: TRBJ2-3; size: -; D: -; DNA: TGTGCCAGTAGTATAGCTAGGGGCAGAAGAACAGATACGCAGTATTTT; CDR3: CASSIARGRRTDTQYF
V: TRBV4-1; J: TRBJ2-5; size: few; D: -; DNA: TGCGCCAGCAGCCAGGCTGAACGACCCCAAGAGACCCAGTACTTC; CDR3: CASSQAERPQETQYF
V: TRBV12-3/TRBV12-4; J: TRBJ2-6; size: -; D: -; DNA: TGTGCCAGCAGATTTGGGGCCAACGTCCTGACTTTC; CDR3: CASRFGANVLTF
V: TRBV7-8; J: TRBJ2-7; size: -; D: -; DNA: TGTGCCAGCAGCTTAGAGCCAGCAAACTACGAGCAGTACTTC; CDR3: CASSLEPANYEQYF
V: TRBV7-2; J: TRBJ2-1; size: -; D: TRBD2; DNA: TGTGCCAGCAGCTTAGTGCTTGGTAGCGGGAGCTCCTACAATGAGCAGTTCTTC; CDR3: CASSLVLGSGSSYNEQFF
V: TRBV29-1; J: TRBJ1-1; size: -; D: TRBD1; DNA: TGCAGCGTTGAGACAGGGGGCTGGGGGACTGAAGCTTTCTTT; CDR3: CSVETGGWGTEAFF
V: TRBV12-3/TRBV12-4; J: TRBJ2-7; size: few; D: -; DNA: TGTGCCAGCCGTGAGGACGTCAGTCGCTACGAGCAGTACTTC; CDR3: CASREDVSRYEQYF
V: TRBV27; J: TRBJ2-7; size: once; D: TRBD1; DNA: TGTGCCAAAAAGAAAAGAAACAGGAGCCGGGGCCATAGTCTGGGACAGGGCTACGAGCAGTACTTC; CDR3: CAKKKRNRSRGHSLGQGYEQYF
V: TRBV15; J: TRBJ1-1; size: -; D: -; DNA: TGTGCCACCAGCATCCATGGGGGGGGGCCTGAAGCTTTCTTT; CDR3: CATSIHGGGPEAFF
V: TRBV28; J: TRBJ2-3; size: -; D: TRBD2; DNA: TGTGCCAGCAGTTTAGACGGGAGGGCGGCAGATACGCAGTATTTT; CDR3: CASSLDGRAADTQYF
V: TRBV3-1; J: TRBJ2-1; size: -; D: TRBD2; DNA: TGTGCCAGCAGCCGGACTAGCGGGAGCCGTTGGGATGAGCAGTTCTTC; CDR3: CASSRTSGSRWDEQFF
V: TRBV20-1; J: TRBJ2-7; size: few; D: TRBD1; DNA: TGCAGTGCTAGAGAGCGGACAGGGGGAAACGAGCAGTACTTC; CDR3: CSARERTGGNEQYF
V: TRBV15; J: TRBJ2-3; size: -; D: TRBD2; DNA: TGTGCCACCAGCAGAGATAGTGGGACTAGCGCCGCAGATACGCAGTATTTT; CDR3: CATSRDSGTSAADTQYF
V: TRBV7-2; J: TRBJ2-7; size: few; D: TRBD1; DNA: TGTGCCAGCAGTCCACAGGGGCCCCTCTACGAGCAGTACTTC; CDR3: CASSPQGPLYEQYF
V: TRBV18; J: TRBJ2-4; size: -; D: -; DNA: TGTGCCAGCTCACCACCTCTTGGTTTTGCTTCGTCAACCTACGAGCAGTACTTT; CDR3: CASSPPLGFASSTYEQYF
V: TRBV5-1; J: TRBJ2-5; size: few; D: TRBD2; DNA: TGCGCCAGCGCCGGGACTAGCGGGAGCTGGGAAGAGACCCAGTACTTC; CDR3: CASAGTSGSWEETQYF
V: TRBV24-1; J: TRBJ1-2; size: -; D: TRBD1; DNA: TGTGCCACCAGTGAGACGGGACAGTCCTATGGCTACACCTTC; CDR3: CATSETGQSYGYTF
V: TRBV20-1; J: TRBJ1-1; size: -; D: -; DNA: TGCAGTGCTAACACAGGATTCCTTAACACTGAAGCTTTCTTT; CDR3: CSANTGFLNTEAFF
V: TRBV20-1; J: TRBJ2-1; size: few; D: -; DNA: TGCAGTGCTGGTGTTCGGGGGAATGAGCAGTTCTTC; CDR3: CSAGVRGNEQFF
V: TRBV20-1; J: TRBJ1-1; size: once; D: -; DNA: TGCAGTGCGATCACTGAGACCCGCGGCGCTGGTGAAGCTTTCTTT; CDR3: CSAITETRGAGEAFF
V: TRBV9; J: TRBJ2-4; size: -; D: TRBD1; DNA: TGTGCCAGCAGTCGCATGGGACAGGGGATTCAGTACTTC; CDR3: CASSRMGQGIQYF
V: TRBV30; J: TRBJ2-3; size: few; D: TRBD2; DNA: TGTGCAGGGACGGCGGGAGTCAAAGATACGCAGTATTTT; CDR3: CAGTAGVKDTQYF
V: TRBV7-8; J: TRBJ2-3; size: -; D: TRBD2; DNA: TGTGCCAGCAGCTTATCTGCTAGCGGGCCTCTGGAGGCAGATACGCAGTATTTT; CDR3: CASSLSASGPLEADTQYF
V: TRBV4-1; J: TRBJ2-1; size: -; D: -; DNA: TGCGCCAGCAGCCAAGTTCCCACTACCCCACAGCAGTTCTTC; CDR3: CASSQVPTTPQQFF
V: TRBV10-3; J: TRBJ1-2; size: many; D: -; DNA: TGTGCCATCAGCCTCGGACCGATGAAGGCTAACTATGGCTACACCTTC; CDR3: CAISLGPMKANYGYTF
V: TRBV5-1; J: TRBJ2-1; size: -; D: TRBD2; DNA: TGCGCCAGCAGCGCCAGGACTAGCGGTAACAATGAGCAGTTCTTC; CDR3: CASSARTSGNNEQFF
V: TRBV6-5; J: TRBJ2-5; size: -; D: TRBD1; DNA: TGTGCCAGCAGTTACTCGACAGGGTTGAAAGAGACCCAGTACTTC; CDR3: CASSYSTGLKETQYF
V: TRBV4-2; J: TRBJ2-5; size: few; D: TRBD2; DNA: TGTGCCAGCAGCCAAAATAGCGGGAGCCAAGAGACCCAGTACTTC; CDR3: CASSQNSGSQETQYF
V: TRBV2; J: TRBJ2-2; size: few; D: TRBD1; DNA: TGTGCCAGCAAGGGACAGCTTAACACCGGGGAGCTGTTTTTT; CDR3: CASKGQLNTGELFF
V: TRBV7-3; J: TRBJ2-3; size: -; D: -; DNA: TGTGCCAGCAGCTTAGTCCCTAGCGTTACCACAGATACGCAGTATTTT; CDR3: CASSLVPSVTTDTQYF
V: TRBV3-1; J: TRBJ2-5; size: -; D: -; DNA: TGTGCCAGCAGCCTGGACCAAGGCAGGGTAGAGACCCAGTACTTC; CDR3: CASSLDQGRVETQYF
V: TRBV12-3/TRBV12-4; J: TRBJ2-2; size: -; D: -; DNA: TGTGCCAGCAGGAGGGGTCCCGGGGAGCTGTTTTTT; CDR3: CASRRGPGELFF
V: TRBV20-1; J: TRBJ2-6; size: few; D: -; DNA: TGCAGTGCTAGAGAGACAGTCTATCCCGGGTCTGGGGCCAACGTCCTGACTTTC; CDR3: CSARETVYPGSGANVLTF
V: TRBV28; J: TRBJ2-2; size: -; D: TRBD1; DNA: TGTGCCAGCAGTTTTTCGTCTCGGACAGGGGTTAACACCGGGGAGCTGTTTTTT; CDR3: CASSFSSRTGVNTGELFF
V: TRBV6-2/TRBV6-3; J: TRBJ2-7; size: -; D: TRBD2; DNA: TGTGCCAGCAGTTTTGAGCGGGGTAGCCTGGACGAGCAGTACTTC; CDR3: CASSFERGSLDEQYF
V: TRBV3-1; J: TRBJ2-1; size: -; D: TRBD2; DNA: TGTGCCGGCAGCCAAATACGGACTAGTCTACGAAACAATGAGCAGTTCTTC; CDR3: CAGSQIRTSLRNNEQFF
V: TRBV6-2/TRBV6-3; J: TRBJ2-1; size: -; D: -; DNA: TGTGCCAGCAGTGCCTTTACCACAAATTTCTACAATGAGCAGTTCTTC; CDR3: CASSAFTTNFYNEQFF
V: TRBV20-1; J: TRBJ2-7; size: -; D: TRBD2; DNA: TGCAGTGCTAGTGAACTAGCGGGGGACCCTAGGGAGCAGTACTTC; CDR3: CSASELAGDPREQYF
V: TRBV29-1; J: TRBJ2-4; size: -; D: TRBD1; DNA: TGCAGCGTTACACAGGGGCTAGCCAAAAACATTCAGTACTTC; CDR3: CSVTQGLAKNIQYF
V: TRBV10-3; J: TRBJ1-1; size: -; D: TRBD1; DNA: TGTGCCATCAGGGAAGGACAGGGCTTGAACACTGAAGCTTTCTTT; CDR3: CAIREGQGLNTEAFF
V: TRBV20-1; J: TRBJ2-7; size: -; D: TRBD1; DNA: TGCAGTGCTACCCACCTTCCTACCCGGGACAGACAAACCTACGAGCAGTACTTC; CDR3: CSATHLPTRDRQTYEQYF
V: TRBV7-2; J: TRBJ1-4; size: -; D: -; DNA: TGTGCCAGCAGCCCCCGACACACAACTAATGAAAAACTGTTTTTT; CDR3: CASSPRHTTNEKLFF
V: TRBV7-2; J: TRBJ1-5; size: -; D: -; DNA: TGTGCCAGCCGCAGGGTCGTTAATCAGCCCCAGCATTTT; CDR3: CASRRVVNQPQHF
V: TRBV12-3/TRBV12-4; J: TRBJ2-1; size: few; D: -; DNA: TGTGCCAGCAGTTTATCCGGGGCCTACAATGAGCAGTTCTTC; CDR3: CASSLSGAYNEQFF
V: TRBV3-1; J: TRBJ2-7; size: few; D: -; DNA: TGTGCCAGCAGCCAAGTCTCGAGATCCGGCTACGAGCAGTACTTC; CDR3: CASSQVSRSGYEQYF
V: TRBV29-1; J: TRBJ2-3; size: few; D: -; DNA: TGCAGCCCCAGGACCGGAGATACGCAGTATTTT; CDR3: CSPRTGDTQYF
V: TRBV12-3/TRBV12-4; J: TRBJ2-6; size: few; D: -; DNA: TGTGCCAGCAGTACCGCGGGGACTGGGGCCAACGTCCTGACTTTC; CDR3: CASSTAGTGANVLTF